This T cell receptor (beta chain) derives from a study of T cell changes during pregnancy in multiple sclerosis. Assay: immunoSEQ multiplex PCR; the TCRdb copy retains only in-frame clones and omits some. Seen here are more than 35,000 clones, roughly 89% observed once, and the top ten hold 0.45% to 0.65%. The germline V gene has CDR1 LNHNV and CDR2 YYDKDF (reference sequence). This CDR3 comprises 14 residues. V trimming: 0 bases; J trimming: 5 bases; junction bases outside the gene matches: 3. The rearrangement uses TRBV15 and TRBJ1-1; 7 bases map to TRBD1. The sequence was collected from a female donor with multiple sclerosis, enrolled in a pregnancy study. Sequenced here: CD4+ T cells from peripheral blood mononuclear cells, sampled before pregnancy. CDR3 sequence: CATSREIQGTEAFF. The CDR3 DNA reads TGTGCCACCAGCAGAGAGATACAGGGGACTGAAGCTTTCTTT.